The source of this T cell receptor (beta chain) is a study of shared clonotypes between healthy human individuals. About this clone: Its antigen is unknown.

The study's findings and limits: Despite large depth, rarefaction showed incomplete sorted-subset sequencing.

It was at deep level that the assay was run. In the original workflow: Without quality scores, immunoSEQ junctional reads could not be filtered like full-length reads. Generated by immunoSEQ multiplex PCR, the TCRdb table keeps only in-frame clones and is missing some. For V, J and clone size, that table is used; D and trimming come from the DNA. The top ten hold 0.13% of the sample, which has about 2 million clones, 95% seen once. The sample was naive CD4+ T cells sorted from blood. Noted subset: CD45RA+ positively selected. This sequence was found in a man between 18 and 29 years old in good health.

CDR3 region: CAISDRDRGPTDTQYF. The DNA of the CDR3 is TGTGCCATCAGTGACCGGGACAGGGGTCCCACAGATACGCAGTATTTT. The chain carries TRBV10-3 and TRBJ2-3; 10 nucleotides match TRBD1. The CDR3 has 16 residues. Trimming removed 3 bases from V and 2 bases from J; junction bases left unmatched: 5. Germline-derived CDR1 and CDR2 are ENHRY and SYGVKD.